This TCR beta chain stems from a study of cytomegalovirus exposure and HLA in healthy donors. Study-wide results and limits: Earlier analysis yielded a pattern in which most TCR beta V segments were productive about 87% or about 30% of the time. Equally common other TCR beta chains were less clonally expanded than HLA-associated ones, a later analysis found.

This PCR relied on a set of 60 Vbeta primers and 13 Jbeta primers. Per the original methods: Per a later analysis, the number of unique TCR beta chains was 75 million to 90 million, of which about 11 million were shared. The method was immunoSEQ multiplex PCR; TCRdb's version includes in-frame clones alone and lacks a portion of them. D and trimming were read from the DNA, whereas the V and J calls and clone size are those reported in that table. The table lists about 160,000 clones, about 76% of them singletons. With respect to this clone: No antigen is known for it.

Germline V gene sequence: CDR1 KGHSH, CDR2 LQKENI. J lost 8 bases, V lost 2 bases, and 5 bases had no gene match. The CDR3 runs to 14 residues. The TCR sequence derives from a female donor in good health and CMV-seronegative. The sample comprised PBMCs. V usage is TRBV18 and J usage is TRBJ1-2; 10 nucleotides agree with TRBD1. The CDR3 DNA sequence: TGTGCCAGCTCACCAGGGACAGGGGTGGAGGGCTACACCTTC. It specifies CASSPGTGVEGYTF.